One and the same sample provided the 9 T cell receptor beta chains below, sequenced in a study of blood T cell repertoires in COVID-19. Clones were read by immunoSEQ multiplex PCR, and TCRdb kept only the in-frame ones, dropping some. The sample shows 400,000 or so clones, 80% to 95% of them seen only once. The sequenced sample consisted of PBMCs or T cells enriched from blood (not recorded which). These receptors all stem from a man younger than 35 who had recovered from COVID-19.

The chain recombines TRBV24-1 with TRBJ2-2, with D unresolved. V was clipped by 7 bases and J by 0 bases, with 8 bases between them. The germline V gene has CDR1 KGHDR and CDR2 SFDVKD. The CDR3 length is 14 residues. The CDR3 DNA follows: TGTGCCACCAGGCCCGGTGCGAACACCGGGGAGCTGTTTTTT. This sequence encodes CATRPGANTGELFF.

DNA for the CDR3: TGTGCCAGCAGCCCGGTGGGGGGACTAGCGGCCTACGAGCAGTACTTC. Its protein is CASSPVGGLAAYEQYF. The rearrangement joins TRBV11-2 to TRBJ2-7; 11 bases are a match to TRBD2. Germline V gives CDR1 SGHAT, CDR2 FQNNGV. V trimming: 5 bases; J trimming: 2 bases; junction bases outside the gene matches: 8. This CDR3 has 16 residues.

The genes are TRBV6-4 and TRBJ2-7, with TRBD2 matching 7 bases. J gave up 4 bases and V 0 bases, and 15 bases lay outside the gene matches. The CDR3 spans 18 residues. The V gene's germline CDR1 is MRHNA and CDR2 SNTAGT. The CDR3 protein is CASSDSSLTSPLFYEQYF. CDR3 nucleotides: TGTGCCAGCAGTGACTCGAGCTTGACTAGCCCTCTTTTTTACGAGCAGTACTTC.

The chain uses TRBV7-9 and TRBJ2-3; tentative D call: TRBD1 (5 bases). CDR1 and CDR2 (germline): SEHNR, FQNEAQ (reference sequence). This CDR3 has 15 amino acids. V dropped 1 base and J dropped 7 bases, with 15 bases sitting between them. DNA for the CDR3: TGTGCCAGCAGCTTAGAGGCTAAACAGGCCCATACGCAGTATTTT. It is translated as CASSLEAKQAHTQYF. The complete variable domain, with remaining parts taken from reference TRBV7-9 and TRBJ2-3, reads DTGVSQNPRHKITKRGQNVTFRCDPISEHNRLYWYRQTLGQGPEFLTYFQNEAQLEKSRLLSDRFSAERPKGSFSTLEIQRTEQGDSAMYLCASSLEAKQAHTQYFGPGTRLTVL.

The chain couples TRBV5-1 to TRBJ2-1; D is unclear. The V end was cut by 0 bases, the J end by 4 bases, with 11 bases between. The CDR3 is made up of 15 amino acids. Germline assignment: CDR1 SGHRS and CDR2 YFSETQ. CDR3 sequence reads: CASSLDFQIYNEQFF. CDR3 nucleotides: TGCGCCAGCAGCTTGGACTTCCAAATTTACAATGAGCAGTTCTTC.

This clone was observed a handful of times. The V gene is TRBV6-4, the J gene TRBJ1-6, with a possible D match to TRBD1 (6 bases). The CDR3 spans 14 residues. Germline assignment: CDR1 MRHNA and CDR2 SNTAGT. Trimming removed 7 bases from V and 5 bases from J, with 12 bases in between. The CDR3 coding sequence is TGTGCCAGCAACGCGGACAGACATAATTCACCCCTCCACTTT. Protein product: CASNADRHNSPLHF.

The genes are TRBV6-5 and TRBJ1-5, with D unresolved. The CDR3 has 15 residues. The germline gives CDR1 MNHEY, CDR2 SVGAGI. Trimming left V 6 bases short and J 3 bases short, with 15 bases between. CDR3 amino acids: CASRAGLGSNQPQHF. CDR3 in DNA: TGTGCCAGCAGGGCAGGACTTGGATCCAATCAGCCCCAGCATTTT.

The J gene is TRBJ2-1, the V gene TRBV4-1; possible D gene TRBD1, 6 bases. The CDR3 has 19 residues. CDR1 and CDR2 (germline): MGHRA, YSYEKL. The V gene lost 1 base and the J gene lost 1 base, with 20 bases spanning the gap. CDR3 DNA: TGCGCCAGCAGCCAAGGCAACAGGGTGGTGGACTTGTCCTACAATGAGCAGTTCTTC. Its protein product is CASSQGNRVVDLSYNEQFF.

The rearrangement joins TRBV7-3 to TRBJ1-6; TRBD1 matches at 8 bases. V was clipped by 3 bases and J by 9 bases; unmatched bases: 7. The CDR3 contains 15 residues. In germline, CDR1 is SGHTA, CDR2 FQGTGA. CDR3 loop: CASSFFGQGVSPLHF. CDR3 in DNA: TGTGCCAGCAGCTTTTTCGGACAGGGTGTTTCACCCCTCCACTTT.